Detailed here is one T cell receptor beta chain. The antigen is undetermined. The CDR3 has 15 amino acids. Trimming cost V 4 bases and J 1 base; bases outside gene matches: 3. Germline V CDR1 and CDR2: SGHRS, YFSETQ. After constant-region reverse-primer amplification, full-length variable regions underwent semi-nested PCR with Nested Universal Primer A. TCRdb re-analysed the 5' RACE reads in MiXCR, keeping a single row per CDR3 protein. Of thousands of distinct CDR3 sequences listed, more than 50% are singletons. Whole-study results and caveats: In terms of TCR gene usage, tumor memory CD4+ T cells clustered together with blood and lymph node memory CD4+ cells, as well as with lymph node naive CD4+ cells.

Memory CD4+ cells were defined as CD4+CD45RO+CD25-. V usage is TRBV5-1 and J usage is TRBJ1-1; TRBD1 matches at 11 bases. The receptor's source is a female donor with breast cancer. The sequenced sample was tumor-infiltrating memory CD4+ T cells sorted from the breast tumor. Noted subset: memory CD4+ T cells, CD4+CD45RO+CD25-. CDR3 in amino acids: CASSGQGAGNTEAFF. The CDR3 coding sequence is TGCGCCAGCAGCGGACAGGGGGCTGGGAACACTGAAGCTTTCTTT.